The TCR beta chain described here comes from a study of blood T cell repertoires in COVID-19. On the study more broadly: COVID-19 samples collected from the United States, Italy and Spain covered acute and convalescent phases. In each case, the material was cDNA or gDNA derived from T cells, B-cell-depleted T cells, or PBMCs.

There are 15 residues in the CDR3. CDR1 and CDR2 from the germline V gene are SGHTA and FQGTGA. Trimming at V came to 5 bases and at J to 5 bases, leaving 8 bases not matched to a gene. Assignments of participants to cohorts depended upon their own reported clinical history. Study processing details: Estimated nucleated cell counts came from reference gene primer amplification. Clones were sequenced by immunoSEQ multiplex PCR, and TCRdb holds only the in-frame ones, with some missing. D and trimming come from the DNA, and the V and J calls and clone size come from that table. The sample contains roughly 300,000 clones, around 86% of which appear only once.

The sequencing sample was made of PBMCs or T cells enriched from blood (not recorded which). The receptor's source is a woman aged 40 to 50 with acute COVID-19. V gene TRBV7-3 combines with J gene TRBJ2-1; 8 bases match TRBD1. The CDR3 protein is CASSQGTGRHNEQFF. The CDR3 DNA reads as TGTGCCAGCAGCCAAGGGACAGGTAGACACAATGAGCAGTTCTTC.